This T cell receptor (beta chain) was identified during a study of response to subunit inactivated influenza vaccine. CDR3 length: 13 residues. Trimming cost V 6 bases and J 5 bases, with 13 bases left between them. Germline-derived CDR1 and CDR2 are SEHNR and FQNEAQ (reference sequence). MiXCR was run by TCRdb on the RT-PCR reads, yielding one entry per CDR3 protein. The sample contains approximately 250,000 distinct CDR3 sequences, 9.5% to 15% of which appear only once. This clonotype showed up just a few times. The sequence was obtained from a man aged 45-65 years who received an inactivated influenza vaccine. The rearrangement uses TRBV7-9 and TRBJ2-5; perhaps D is TRBD1 or TRBD2 (6 bases each). The sample in question was non-naive T cells sorted from PBMCs, obtained less than 15 days before vaccination. CDR3 DNA sequence: TGTGCCAGCAGAAACAGGGACTTGGAGACCCAGTACTTC. Its translation is CASRNRDLETQYF.